The rows below give T cell receptor beta chains drawn from one sample of a study of CD8+ T cells in alopecia areata. Only in-frame clones appear in the TCRdb table, and some are missing; sequencing was by immunoSEQ multiplex PCR. The sample records about 150,000 clones, around 47% being singletons. Material: CD4+ T cells sorted from blood. The receptors originated from a human donor with alopecia areata. CDR3s include the opening cysteine and the closing phenylalanine or tryptophan. Fields, in order: V gene, clone size, D gene, J gene, CDR3 DNA, CDR3 protein. The D gene is left open where the match is weak. Clone sizes are given selectively: once, few, many, or a class where the clone is expanded.

TRBV5-1,.,TRBD1,TRBJ2-7,TGCGCCAGCAGCCCACTCCGACAGGGCTCATCTTTTGGCGAGCAGTACTTC,CASSPLRQGSSFGEQYF
TRBV28,few,.,TRBJ1-1,TGTGCCAGCAATCCCTCAACCACAGGGACTGAGGCTTTCTTT,CASNPSTTGTEAFF
TRBV5-1,.,.,TRBJ2-3,TGCGCCAGCAGCTTGGACGGGGTTGGCTCAGATACGCAGTATTTT,CASSLDGVGSDTQYF
TRBV7-6,.,.,TRBJ2-5,TGTGCCAGCAGCTTAGGCAGGAGAGAGACCCAGTACTTC,CASSLGRRETQYF
TRBV5-1,few,.,TRBJ2-5,TGCGCCAGCAGCACTTCTCGATTAGGTGGGGAGACCCAGTACTTC,CASSTSRLGGETQYF
TRBV5-5,medium-sized,.,TRBJ2-6,TGTGCCAGCAGCCTCGCCCCGTCCTCTGGGGCCAACGTCCTGACTTTC,CASSLAPSSGANVLTF
TRBV28,once,TRBD1,TRBJ2-7,TGTGCCAGCAGTCCGCAGTCCCGGGACAGCCTTGAGGGGTACTTC,CASSPQSRDSLEGYF
TRBV4-1,.,.,TRBJ2-7,TGCGCCAGCAGCCAAGGCGCGGTACTGCTCTACGAGCAGTACTTC,CASSQGAVLLYEQYF
TRBV2,.,.,TRBJ1-5,TGTGCCAGCAGTGACTCCAGATATAGCAATCAGCCCCAGCATTTT,CASSDSRYSNQPQHF
TRBV11-3,.,.,TRBJ2-1,TGTGCCAGCAGCGCCCACAATGAGCAGTTCTTC,CASSAHNEQFF
TRBV2,.,.,TRBJ2-6,TGTGCCAGCAGCGGCGGGGCCAACGTCCTGACTTTC,CASSGGANVLTF
TRBV29-1,.,.,TRBJ1-1,TGCATTATTGGAGGAGCGAACACTGAAGCTTTCTTT,CIIGGANTEAFF
TRBV28,.,TRBD1,TRBJ1-1,TGTGCCAGCACCGGGACAGGGCTAGAAAACTTCCGAAAGAACACTGAAGCTTTCTTT,CASTGTGLENFRKNTEAFF
TRBV6-1,few,.,TRBJ2-2,TGTGCCAGCGGGACCTCCCGAAACGTCGGGGAGCTGTTTTTT,CASGTSRNVGELFF
TRBV23-1,.,.,TRBJ2-7,TGCGCCAGCCCCTCCACACCTAAGCCTACCTACGAGCAGTACTTC,CASPSTPKPTYEQYF
TRBV2,.,.,TRBJ2-5,TGTGCCAGTATGGAGAGGCGGCAAGAGACCCAGTACTTC,CASMERRQETQYF
TRBV5-4,.,.,TRBJ2-1,TGTGCCAGCAGCCCGCCCTCTAAAAATGAGCAGTTCTTC,CASSPPSKNEQFF
TRBV19,few,TRBD1,TRBJ1-5,TGTGCCAGTAGGGGACAGGGTGAGCCCCAGCATTTT,CASRGQGEPQHF
TRBV25-1,.,.,TRBJ2-7,TGTGCCAGCAGTGACCACTACGAGCAGTACTTC,CASSDHYEQYF
TRBV10-3,few,TRBD1,TRBJ2-7,TGTGCCATCAAGGGGGACAGGGAGACCTACGAGCAGTACTTC,CAIKGDRETYEQYF
TRBV29-1,.,.,TRBJ2-5,TGCAGCGTTGGGTATTCTGCGTACCAAGAGACCCAGTACTTC,CSVGYSAYQETQYF
TRBV5-1,.,.,TRBJ1-5,TGCGCCAGCAGCTTGGACGGACAGCCCCAGCATTTT,CASSLDGQPQHF
TRBV18,.,TRBD2,TRBJ2-7,TGTGCCAGCTCTCTTCGGACTAGCGGCTCCTACGAGCAGTACTTC,CASSLRTSGSYEQYF
TRBV27,.,.,TRBJ2-5,TGTGCCAGCAGTTCCTCCTGGACAACCGTCCGGGAGACCCAGTACTTC,CASSSSWTTVRETQYF
TRBV18,.,.,TRBJ2-5,TGTGCCAGCTCACCATTACGGGAAGAGACCCAGTACTTC,CASSPLREETQYF
TRBV5-1,.,TRBD1,TRBJ1-2,TGCGCCAGCAGCTTGCGGACAATTGGACAGGGGAGCTATGGCTACACCTTC,CASSLRTIGQGSYGYTF
TRBV7-9,few,.,TRBJ1-5,TGTGCCAGCAGCCCCGAAGGACTTTCCAATCAGCCCCAGCATTTT,CASSPEGLSNQPQHF
TRBV29-1,few,.,TRBJ2-7,TGCAGCGTTGGAACTACGGACTCCTACGAGCAGTACTTC,CSVGTTDSYEQYF
TRBV29-1,.,.,TRBJ2-5,TGCAGCGTTGTACTGTCGGGGCAAGAGACCCAGTACTTC,CSVVLSGQETQYF
TRBV5-1,few,TRBD2,TRBJ2-1,TGCGCCAGCAGCTTCGGGGGGGACAATGAGCAGTTCTTC,CASSFGGDNEQFF
TRBV7-9,few,.,TRBJ1-5,TGTGCCAGCAGCTTTAGCAGTAGCAATCAGCCCCAGCATTTT,CASSFSSSNQPQHF
TRBV29-1,.,.,TRBJ1-1,TGCAGCGTGGAGGGACGGGTGAACACTGAAGCTTTCTTT,CSVEGRVNTEAFF
TRBV28,.,.,TRBJ2-7,TGTGCCAGCAACGCAGGTGACAGGCGCTACGAGCAGTACTTC,CASNAGDRRYEQYF
TRBV2,.,.,TRBJ1-1,TGTGCCAGCACCCCCCGAATAAGGAACACTGAAGCTTTCTTT,CASTPRIRNTEAFF
TRBV2,.,.,TRBJ1-5,TGTGCCAGCAGTGGGACAGACTCCCAGCATTTT,CASSGTDSQHF
TRBV14,.,.,TRBJ2-1,TGTGCCAGCAGCCAAGAACTGCAAAATGAGCAGTTCTTC,CASSQELQNEQFF
TRBV11-2,.,.,TRBJ2-7,TGTGCCAGCAGCTTAGAAGCCGGCTCCCCCTACGAGCAGTACTTC,CASSLEAGSPYEQYF
TRBV7-9,once,TRBD2,TRBJ2-7,TGTGCCAGCAGCTTAGACCCCCGAGCGGGAGTCTGGTACGAGCAGTACTTC,CASSLDPRAGVWYEQYF
TRBV5-1,.,TRBD2,TRBJ2-5,TGCGCCAGCAGCTTGGGGATGGGGACTATGGAGACCCAGTACTTC,CASSLGMGTMETQYF
TRBV25-1,once,TRBD1,TRBJ1-2,TGTGCCAGCAGCGGTGGGACAGGGAGGACTGGCTACACCTTC,CASSGGTGRTGYTF
TRBV6-1,.,.,TRBJ1-2,TGTGCCAGCAGTGAAGGTCCGGGTCTCGGTTCGGGCGGCTACACCTTC,CASSEGPGLGSGGYTF
TRBV9,.,.,TRBJ2-1,TGTGCCAGCAGCGTAGACGGAGGGTTCAATGAGCAGTTCTTC,CASSVDGGFNEQFF
TRBV19,few,.,TRBJ1-1,TGTGCCAGTAGTACCTGGACGGAGGACACTGAAGCTTTCTTT,CASSTWTEDTEAFF
TRBV6-1,.,.,TRBJ2-1,TGTGCCAGCAGTGAATTGGGGGTTACCCCTTACAATGAGCAGTTCTTC,CASSELGVTPYNEQFF
TRBV14,.,.,TRBJ1-5,TGTGCCAGCAGCCGCACAGGTCTGGGTCAGCCCCAGCATTTT,CASSRTGLGQPQHF
TRBV7-9,.,TRBD1,TRBJ2-7,TGTGCCAGCAGCTGGGGACAGGTCAGCTCCCACGAGCAGTACTTC,CASSWGQVSSHEQYF